The T cell receptor beta chain under discussion was sequenced for a study of blood T cell repertoires in COVID-19. Study in general: Samples representing acute and convalescent COVID-19 were sourced from the United States, Italy and Spain. T cells, B-cell-depleted T cells, or PBMCs supplied cDNA or gDNA.

Original data processing: Amplification of reference gene primers was used by the study to estimate nucleated cell counts. Measured with immunoSEQ multiplex PCR; TCRdb has only the in-frame clones, and not every one. D and trimming come from the DNA, and the V and J calls and clone size come from that table. The sample has approximately 80,000 clones, just over 85% seen once; the top ten hold roughly 45%. The CDR3 has 13 amino acids. V was clipped by 5 bases and J by 4 bases; unmatched bases: 3. Germline V gene lookup returns CDR1 LGHNA and CDR2 YNFKEQ. This chain links TRBV4-2 with TRBJ1-1; TRBD1 aligns across 8 bases. The receptor's source is a human donor in a cohort sampled during active COVID-19. Sample: peripheral blood. The CDR3: CASSTTGGTEAFF. The CDR3 nucleotides read TGTGCCAGCAGCACCACAGGGGGCACTGAAGCTTTCTTT.